The present entry profiles one TCR beta chain with its context. Its matching antigen is unknown. The data were obtained in a study of lymphopenia after photon versus proton radiotherapy. TCRdb's table, derived via immunoSEQ multiplex PCR, lists solely in-frame clones and lacks some. The sample lists about 39,000 clones, around 90% occurring once. Study conclusions and caveats: After lymphocyte nadir, photon-treated repertoires showed oligoclonal expansion, especially CD8+ Temra.

The sequence was collected from a man between 60 and 75 years old with cholangiocarcinoma. The sequencing used peripheral blood, collected from a patient treated with photon-based radiotherapy.

This chain's CDR3 is CASSPGQLYGYTF. CDR3 DNA sequence: TGTGCCAGCAGCCCGGGACAGCTCTATGGCTACACCTTC. The chain carries TRBV5-6 and TRBJ1-2; the match to TRBD1 covers 7 bases. Germline V CDR1 and CDR2: SGHDT, YYEEEE. With 4 bases clipped from V and 4 bases from J, the junction kept 4 bases outside the gene matches. The CDR3 has 13 residues. Supplemented by reference TRBV5-6 and TRBJ1-2, the full variable domain reads DAGVTQSPTHLIKTRGQQVTLRCSPKSGHDTVSWYQQALGQGPQFIFQYYEEEERQRGNFPDRFSGHQFPNYSSELNVNALLLGDSALYLCASSPGQLYGYTFGSGTRLTVV.